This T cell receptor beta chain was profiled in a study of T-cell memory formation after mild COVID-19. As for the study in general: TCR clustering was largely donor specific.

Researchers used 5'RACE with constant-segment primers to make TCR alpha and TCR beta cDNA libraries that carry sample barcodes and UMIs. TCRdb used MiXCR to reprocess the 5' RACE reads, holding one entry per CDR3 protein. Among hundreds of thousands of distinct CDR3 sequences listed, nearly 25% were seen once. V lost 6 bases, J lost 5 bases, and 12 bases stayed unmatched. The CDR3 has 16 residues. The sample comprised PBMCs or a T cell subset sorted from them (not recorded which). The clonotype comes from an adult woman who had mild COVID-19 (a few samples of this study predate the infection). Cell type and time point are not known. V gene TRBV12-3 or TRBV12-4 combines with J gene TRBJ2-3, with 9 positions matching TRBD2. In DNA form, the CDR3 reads TGTGCCAGCAGCCCTCCGGCTAGCGGGGAGCTAGATACGCAGTATTTT. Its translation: CASSPPASGELDTQYF.